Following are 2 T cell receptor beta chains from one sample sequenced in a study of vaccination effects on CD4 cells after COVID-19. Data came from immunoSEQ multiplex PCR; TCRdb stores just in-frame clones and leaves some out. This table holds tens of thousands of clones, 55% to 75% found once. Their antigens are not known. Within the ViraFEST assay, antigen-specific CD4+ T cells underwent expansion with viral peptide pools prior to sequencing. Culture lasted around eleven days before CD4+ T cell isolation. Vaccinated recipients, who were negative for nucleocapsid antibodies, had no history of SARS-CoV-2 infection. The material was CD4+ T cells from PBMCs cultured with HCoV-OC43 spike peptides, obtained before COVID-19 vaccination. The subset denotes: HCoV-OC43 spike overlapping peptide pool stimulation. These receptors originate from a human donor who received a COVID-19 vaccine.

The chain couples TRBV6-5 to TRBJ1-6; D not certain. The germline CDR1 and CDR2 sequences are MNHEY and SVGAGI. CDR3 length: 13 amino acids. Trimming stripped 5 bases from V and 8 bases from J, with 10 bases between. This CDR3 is CASSNNRDSPLHF. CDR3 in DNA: TGTGCCAGCAGTAACAATAGGGATTCACCCCTCCACTTT.

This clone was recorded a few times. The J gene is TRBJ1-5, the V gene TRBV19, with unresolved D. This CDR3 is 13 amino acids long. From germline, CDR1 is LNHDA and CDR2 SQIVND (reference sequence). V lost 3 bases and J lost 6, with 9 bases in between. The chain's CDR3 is CASSIQGSQPQHF. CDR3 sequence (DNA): TGTGCCAGTAGTATTCAAGGGTCTCAGCCCCAGCATTTT.